This is a list of T cell receptor beta chains from one sample in a study of regulatory T cells in long-lasting Graves disease. TCRdb itself ran the multiplex PCR reads through MiXCR, one entry per CDR3 protein. The sample has a few hundred thousand distinct CDR3 sequences, roughly 13% seen once; the top ten hold approximately 9.3%. Another study also made use of these data, one on T cells in Graves' hyperthyroidism and ophthalmopathy.

The specimen comprised peripheral blood mononuclear cells (PBMCs), sampled at new diagnosis, from a patient treated with antithyroid drugs. These receptors were obtained from a man aged 25-40 years with Graves disease. Each CDR3 is given with its conserved first and last residue. Each record gives: J gene, clone size, V gene, D gene, CDR3 DNA, CDR3 protein. The D gene is left open where the match is weak. Clone size appears in some rows only: once, few, many, or a class for an expanded clone.

TRBJ2-2	.	TRBV6-1	TRBD1	TGTGCCAGCAGCAAGACAGGGGGCACCGGGGAGCTGTTTTTT	CASSKTGGTGELFF
TRBJ1-1	many	TRBV6-2/TRBV6-3	.	TGTGCCAGCAGTCTTAGGACTGGAGCTTTCTTT	CASSLRTGAFF
TRBJ1-5	few	TRBV12-3/TRBV12-4	.	TGTGCCAGCAGACGGGCCGGGCAAGGGAATCAGCCCCAGCATTTT	CASRRAGQGNQPQHF
TRBJ1-1	many	TRBV6-1	.	TGTGCCAGCAGTGAAGCCACCATCACTGAAGCTTTCTTT	CASSEATITEAFF
TRBJ2-7	many	TRBV11-2	TRBD2	TGTGCCAGCAGCGAAGGACTAGCGGTCTCCTACGAGCAGTACTTC	CASSEGLAVSYEQYF
TRBJ2-7	many	TRBV6-1	.	TGTGCCAGCAGAAAACTAGCGACAGGGAGAGGCGAGCAGTACTTC	CASRKLATGRGEQYF
TRBJ2-7	many	TRBV5-1	TRBD2	TGCGCCAGCAGCTTGGCCGTAACTAGCGAGTCCTACGAGCAGTACTTC	CASSLAVTSESYEQYF
TRBJ2-1	many	TRBV12-5	.	TGTGCTAGTGGAGTTGCGCCAGGGAGTTACAATGAGCAGTTCTTC	CASGVAPGSYNEQFF
TRBJ2-3	many	TRBV6-5	TRBD2	TGTGCCAGCAGTTACGGAGCGGGAGCTACTCGCGGCACAGATACGCAGTATTTT	CASSYGAGATRGTDTQYF
TRBJ2-5	many	TRBV7-9	.	TGTGCCAGCAGCTTTGACGGGACTGATGCTCAGTACTTC	CASSFDGTDAQYF
TRBJ1-1	.	TRBV20-1	.	TGCACCCAGAAGAACACTGAAGCTTTCTTT	CTQKNTEAFF
TRBJ2-3	.	TRBV25-1	.	TGTGCCAGCAGTACCCTAGCGACTAGCACAGATACGCAGTATTTT	CASSTLATSTDTQYF
TRBJ2-1	.	TRBV20-1	.	TGCAGTGCTAGTCGGGCGGGACACAATGAGCAGTTCTTC	CSASRAGHNEQFF
TRBJ2-7	few	TRBV6-5	TRBD2	TGTGCCAGCAGTTACGGGTCTAGCGGGAGGTACGAGCAGTGCTTC	CASSYGSSGRYEQCF
TRBJ2-3	many	TRBV20-1	TRBD1	TGCAGTGCTAGACATTGGACAGGGATAGGAGATACGCAGTATTTT	CSARHWTGIGDTQYF
TRBJ2-1	many	TRBV6-2/TRBV6-3	TRBD2	TGTGCCAGCAGTTACCGACTAGCGGGAGTAATTGAGCAGTTCTTC	CASSYRLAGVIEQFF
TRBJ2-7	many	TRBV6-5	.	TGTGCCAGCAGTTATGGGCCAGCGCAGTACTTC	CASSYGPAQYF
TRBJ2-3	many	TRBV5-1	.	TGCGCCAGCAGCTTGTCTTTAGGAGGGTCAGATACGCAGTATTTT	CASSLSLGGSDTQYF
TRBJ2-3	.	TRBV20-1	.	TGCAGTGTGACTCGGGATACGCAGTATTTT	CSVTRDTQYF
TRBJ2-1	many	TRBV27	TRBD1	TGTGCCAGCAGATTCCGGGACAGGTACATCAATGAGCAGTTCTTC	CASRFRDRYINEQFF
TRBJ2-3	many	TRBV15	.	TGTGCCACCACCCGAGGCGGCACAGATACGCAGTATTTT	CATTRGGTDTQYF
TRBJ1-1	few	TRBV20-1	.	TGCAGTGCTAAGCGGGGTGGAACTGAAGCTTTCTTT	CSAKRGGTEAFF
TRBJ2-5	few	TRBV24-1	TRBD1	TGTGCCACCAGTGATTTAACAGGGGGCCGGACCCAGTACTTC	CATSDLTGGRTQYF
TRBJ2-3	many	TRBV15	TRBD2	TGTGCCACCAGCAGAGGTGGTCTAGCGGGAGGGACGCAGTATTTT	CATSRGGLAGGTQYF
TRBJ2-2	.	TRBV6-2/TRBV6-3	TRBD2	TGTGCCAGCAACGGACTAGCGGGAGCGAGCACCGGGGAGCTGTTTTTT	CASNGLAGASTGELFF
TRBJ1-2	few	TRBV27	.	TGTGCCAGCAGTTCGGTGGGGCCTCCTATGGGCTACACCTTC	CASSSVGPPMGYTF
TRBJ1-5	many	TRBV7-2	.	TGTGCCAGCAGCTTAGCAGGGTGGGGTCAGCCCCAGCATTTT	CASSLAGWGQPQHF
TRBJ2-5	.	TRBV6-1	.	TGTGCCACTTCCTCAGGGTCCCCGAAGAACTACCAAGAGACCCAGTACTTC	CATSSGSPKNYQETQYF
TRBJ1-2	many	TRBV19	.	TGTGCCAGTAGTATCCGGGCAGCGCTTAACTATGGCTACACCTTC	CASSIRAALNYGYTF
TRBJ1-5	many	TRBV6-1	.	TGTGCCAGCAACAGGTACAATCAGCCCCAGCATTTT	CASNRYNQPQHF
TRBJ2-1	many	TRBV12-3/TRBV12-4	.	TGTGCCAGCAGTCAGAAAGGGGGGCTAATCGATGAGCAGTTCTTC	CASSQKGGLIDEQFF
TRBJ1-1	many	TRBV7-8	.	TGTGCCAGCAGCTTGAATTACAGGGCGCTGGGAGGGACTGAAGCTTTCTTT	CASSLNYRALGGTEAFF
TRBJ2-3	many	TRBV7-2	.	TGTGCCAGCAGCTACCCCAGCACAGATACGCAGTATTTT	CASSYPSTDTQYF
TRBJ1-1	few	TRBV4-1	.	TGCGCCAGCAGACAAGGCTTTGGCCGGGCCAACACTGAAGCTTTCTTT	CASRQGFGRANTEAFF
TRBJ2-3	many	TRBV20-1	.	TGCAGTGCCACCCGAGAGCCCACAGATACGCAGTATTTT	CSATREPTDTQYF
TRBJ1-1	.	TRBV30	.	TGTGCCTGGAGTGGTGGATGGGGGGGCAACACTGAAGCTTTCTTT	CAWSGGWGGNTEAFF
TRBJ2-5	many	TRBV30	.	TGTGCCTGGAGTGTCAGGGGATATGGTGGGGAGTACTTC	CAWSVRGYGGEYF
TRBJ2-5	many	TRBV20-1	.	TGCAGTGCTAGGAGGACAGCTCAAGAGACCCAGTACTTC	CSARRTAQETQYF
TRBJ2-5	few	TRBV20-1	TRBD2	TGCAGCTTAAGGCCTAGCGGGACCCAAGAGACCCAGTACTTC	CSLRPSGTQETQYF
TRBJ2-1	few	TRBV5-8	.	TGTGCCAGCAGCTTGTATCTCAATGAGCAGTTCTTC	CASSLYLNEQFF
TRBJ2-7	.	TRBV5-1	TRBD2	TGCGCCAGCAGCCCCCAACTGACCCACGCGGGGGGGCAGTACTTC	CASSPQLTHAGGQYF
TRBJ2-3	many	TRBV29-1	TRBD2	TGCAGCGTTGAAGAAGGTAGCGGGAGGGCGGGGGATACGCAGTATTTT	CSVEEGSGRAGDTQYF
TRBJ2-7	many	TRBV27	.	TGTGCCAGCAGTCCTACCTTGGGGGGCCCCTACGAGCAGTACTTC	CASSPTLGGPYEQYF
TRBJ2-1	many	TRBV3-1	.	TGTGCCAGCAGCCAAAAAGGGGCCACCAATGAGCAGTTCTTC	CASSQKGATNEQFF
TRBJ2-3	many	TRBV29-1	.	TGCAGCGTTGAGCCTAGCTCGGGCGGGTCGCAGTATTTT	CSVEPSSGGSQYF
TRBJ2-1	many	TRBV30	.	TGTGCCTGGAGTGTGGGGACCCCCTCCTACAATGAGCAGTTCTTC	CAWSVGTPSYNEQFF
TRBJ1-1	.	TRBV29-1	TRBD1	TGCAGCGTTGAGGGACAGCACGCTTTCTTT	CSVEGQHAFF
TRBJ2-2	once	TRBV9	.	TGTGCCAGCAGCGTAATCTATGAGAGTCCCAGGGAGCTGTTTTTT	CASSVIYESPRELFF
TRBJ2-6	many	TRBV11-1	TRBD1	TGTGCCAGCAGCACCGGACAGGTGCCTGGGGCCAACGTCCTGACTTTC	CASSTGQVPGANVLTF
TRBJ2-7	many	TRBV12-3/TRBV12-4	.	TGTGCCAGCAGTTCCTGGTACGAGCAGTACTTC	CASSSWYEQYF
TRBJ2-7	.	TRBV11-2	TRBD1	TGTGCCAGCAGCTTACAATACTTCGGGACAGAATTATACAAGCAGTACTTC	CASSLQYFGTELYKQYF
TRBJ2-7	.	TRBV5-1	TRBD2	TGCGCCAGCAGCTTGCTAGCGGGAGATACCGAGCAGTACTTC	CASSLLAGDTEQYF
TRBJ2-7	.	TRBV7-3	.	TGTGCCAGCAGCTTAACGGGGGTGGTCTCTCGGGAGCAGTACTTC	CASSLTGVVSREQYF